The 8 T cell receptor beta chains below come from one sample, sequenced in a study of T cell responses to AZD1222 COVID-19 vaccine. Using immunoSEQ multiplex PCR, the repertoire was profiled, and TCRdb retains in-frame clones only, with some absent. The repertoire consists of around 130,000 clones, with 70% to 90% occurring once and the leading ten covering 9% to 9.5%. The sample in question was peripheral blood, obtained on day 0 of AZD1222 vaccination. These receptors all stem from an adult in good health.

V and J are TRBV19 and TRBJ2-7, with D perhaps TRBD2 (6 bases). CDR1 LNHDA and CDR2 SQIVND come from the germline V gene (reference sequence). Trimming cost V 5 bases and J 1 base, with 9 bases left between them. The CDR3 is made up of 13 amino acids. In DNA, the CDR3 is TGTGCCAGTAGTCGGAGGGGTTCCTACGAGCAGTACTTC. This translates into CASSRRGSYEQYF.

For the CDR3, the DNA is TGTGCCAGCAGCTTCTGGGGCGGTGGCTACACCTTC. It codes for CASSFWGGGYTF. The chain links TRBV7-9 to TRBJ1-2; D possibly corresponds to TRBD1 (5 bases). CDR3 length: 12 residues. Germline lookup yields CDR1 SEHNR and CDR2 FQNEAQ (reference sequence). The ends were cut back, 3 bases at V and 7 bases at J, with 9 bases in the middle.

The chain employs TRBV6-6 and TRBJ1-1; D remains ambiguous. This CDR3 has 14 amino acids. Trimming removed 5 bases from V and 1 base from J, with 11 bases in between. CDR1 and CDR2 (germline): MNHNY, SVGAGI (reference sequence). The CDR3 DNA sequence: TGTGCCAGCAGTAACACTCCAGAGAACACTGAAGCTTTCTTT. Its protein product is CASSNTPENTEAFF.

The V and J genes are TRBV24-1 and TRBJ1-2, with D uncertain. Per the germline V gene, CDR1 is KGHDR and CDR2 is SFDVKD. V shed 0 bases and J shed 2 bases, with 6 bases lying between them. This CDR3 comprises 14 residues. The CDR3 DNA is TGTGCCACCAGTGATTTGAAGTCAAACTATGGCTACACCTTC. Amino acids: CATSDLKSNYGYTF.

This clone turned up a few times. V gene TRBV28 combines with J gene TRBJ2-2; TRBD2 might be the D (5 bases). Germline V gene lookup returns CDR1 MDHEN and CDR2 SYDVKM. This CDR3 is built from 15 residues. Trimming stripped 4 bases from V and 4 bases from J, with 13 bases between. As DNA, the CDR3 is TGTGCCAGCAGTTCCTCGGGGAGAAGCACCGGGGAGCTGTTTTTT. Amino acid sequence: CASSSSGRSTGELFF.

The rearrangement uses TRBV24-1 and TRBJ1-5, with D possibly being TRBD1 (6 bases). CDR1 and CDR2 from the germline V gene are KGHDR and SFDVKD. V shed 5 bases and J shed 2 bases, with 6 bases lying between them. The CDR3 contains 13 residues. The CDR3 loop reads CATSGTGNQPQHF. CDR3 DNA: TGTGCCACCAGTGGGACAGGCAATCAGCCCCAGCATTTT.

CDR3 DNA: TGTGCCAGCAGTCGACAGTTCCAAGAGACCCAGTACTTC. Protein product: CASSRQFQETQYF. The chain is built from TRBV12-3 or TRBV12-4 and TRBJ2-5, with a tentative D call TRBD1 (5 bases). The CDR3 runs to 13 residues. Between the trimmed V and J ends, which lost 5 bases and 1 base, there was a span of 8 bases.

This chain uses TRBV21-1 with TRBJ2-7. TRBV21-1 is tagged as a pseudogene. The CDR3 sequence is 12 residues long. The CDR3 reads CASSKRAYEQYF. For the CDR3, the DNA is TGTGCCAGCAGCAAAAGGGCTTACGAGCAGTACTTC.